Below are 17 T cell receptor beta chains sequenced from a single sample in a study of cytomegalovirus exposure and HLA in healthy donors. 13 Jbeta primers and 60 Vbeta primers were used for the PCR. This table comes from immunoSEQ multiplex PCR, and its TCRdb copy is limited to in-frame clones, with some not included. The data contain around 130,000 clones, about three quarters of them singletons. The sequenced sample was PBMCs. These receptor sequences come from a woman aged 60 to 75 in good health and CMV-seropositive.

The chain employs TRBV2 and TRBJ1-3; 10 positions agree with TRBD1. Germline V CDR1 and CDR2: SNHLY, FYNNEI. The length of the CDR3 is 17 residues. V was clipped by 2 bases and J by 3 bases; unmatched bases: 7. CDR3 nucleotides: TGTGCCAGCAGTGAATCGCTGGGGACAGGGGTTGGAAACACCATATATTTT. It specifies CASSESLGTGVGNTIYF.

The genes are TRBV10-3 and TRBJ2-2; weak D call: TRBD2 (7 bases). Germline CDR1 reads ENHRY; CDR2 reads SYGVKD. The V end was cut by 11 bases, the J end by 3 bases, with 16 bases between. CDR3 size: 14 residues. The CDR3 DNA is TGTGCCTCGGGGCGGGGGCAGGACACCGGGGAGCTGTTTTTT. It specifies CASGRGQDTGELFF.

V usage is TRBV19 and J usage is TRBJ2-1; 7 nucleotides line up with TRBD2. The germline gives CDR1 LNHDA, CDR2 SQIVND (reference sequence). V lost 10 bases and J lost 7; bases outside the gene matches: 7. The CDR3 totals 12 residues. The CDR3 DNA follows: TGTGCCACCTCCGGGACTACTAATGAGCAGTTCTTC. Translated: CATSGTTNEQFF.

The V call is TRBV5-6, the J call TRBJ2-5; D unresolved. The J call is in doubt because the DNA end fits TRBJ2-7 better. This CDR3 has 14 residues. In germline, CDR1 is SGHDT, CDR2 YYEEEE. Written as DNA, the CDR3 is TGTGCCAGCAGCTTGCTGGGCAGGTTTGACGAGCAGTACTTC. Amino acids: CASSLLGRFDEQYF.

The chain recombines TRBV5-1 with TRBJ2-3, with TRBD2 matching over 9 bases. The V gene's germline CDR1 is SGHRS and CDR2 YFSETQ. CDR3 length equals 15 residues. The V segment lost 0 bases and the J segment 5 bases; nucleotides outside the gene matches: 4. The CDR3 reads CASSLASGVKDTQYF. CDR3 coding DNA: TGCGCCAGCAGCTTGGCTAGCGGGGTCAAAGATACGCAGTATTTT.

This clone was observed a few times. This chain's CDR3 is CASGQGHSNQPQHF. The CDR3 coding sequence is TGTGCCAGTGGGCAGGGCCATAGCAATCAGCCCCAGCATTTT. This chain joins TRBV19 and TRBJ1-5, with D maybe TRBD1 (5 bases). CDR1 LNHDA and CDR2 SQIVND come from the germline V gene (reference sequence). The CDR3 loop spans 14 amino acids. V was pared by 8 bases and J by 0 bases, with 11 bases between.

The chain uses TRBV19 and TRBJ2-7; a possible D gene is TRBD1 (6 bases). The V and J ends lost 1 base and 4 bases respectively, with 11 bases between them. CDR3 length: 14 amino acids. The germline CDR1 and CDR2 sequences are LNHDA and SQIVND (reference sequence). Written as DNA, the CDR3 is TGTGCCAGTAGTATAGCCGGGACAAATTACGAGCAGTACTTC. Amino acid sequence: CASSIAGTNYEQYF.

The chain links TRBV19 to TRBJ1-6; 7 nucleotides match TRBD1. Germline V gene data show CDR1 as LNHDA and CDR2 as SQIVND (reference sequence). Trimming at V came to 4 bases and at J to 7 bases, leaving 4 bases not matched to a gene. This CDR3 is 14 amino acids long. The CDR3 sequence is CASSTGTVNSPLHF. Written as DNA, the CDR3 is TGTGCCAGTAGTACCGGGACAGTCAATTCACCCCTCCACTTT.

V usage is TRBV27 and J usage is TRBJ1-2, with D hard to call. CDR3 length: 17 amino acids. Trimming removed 6 bases at V and 0 bases at J, with 20 bases between. Germline-derived CDR1 and CDR2 are MNHEY and SMNVEV (reference sequence). The CDR3 DNA follows: TGTGCCAGCAGGACCGTGAGGCCAGAGCCCTCTAACTATGGCTACACCTTC. Its translation is CASRTVRPEPSNYGYTF.

The chain is built from TRBV6-5 and TRBJ1-4, with a tentative D call TRBD1 (5 bases). Germline CDR1 MNHEY, CDR2 SVGAGI. V was trimmed by 2 bases and J by 5 bases, leaving 9 bases between them. CDR3 length equals 14 residues. For the CDR3, the DNA is TGTGCCAGCAGTTACGTAGGGGCCAATGAAAAACTGTTTTTT. Its protein is CASSYVGANEKLFF.

J is TRBJ2-5 and V is TRBV6-1; the D gene is possibly TRBD2 (5 bases). V was clipped by 4 bases and J by 11 bases, with 17 bases between them. CDR3 length equals 13 residues. Germline-derived CDR1 and CDR2 are MNHNS and SASEGT. This CDR3 reads CASSVWQSREQYF. CDR3 bases: TGTGCCAGCAGTGTATGGCAGTCGAGGGAGCAGTACTTC.

The rearrangement joins TRBV7-8 to TRBJ2-7; possible D gene TRBD2, 6 bases. The CDR3 has 16 residues. Trimming took off 2 bases at V and 0 bases at J, with 14 bases between the two ends. CDR1 and CDR2 from the germline V gene are SGHVS and FQNEAQ. DNA of the CDR3: TGTGCCAGCAGCTTATTTGGGGGGACGTCCTCCTACGAGCAGTACTTC. Protein product: CASSLFGGTSSYEQYF.

The chain links TRBV4-1 to TRBJ1-1, with D tentatively TRBD1 (5 bases). Trimming pared 0 bases from V and 7 bases from J, leaving 18 bases between. The CDR3 has 16 residues. Germline V gives CDR1 MGHRA, CDR2 YSYEKL. CDR3 region: CASSQDGPAGVVEAFF. In DNA form, the CDR3 reads TGCGCCAGCAGCCAAGATGGGCCCGCGGGGGTAGTTGAAGCTTTCTTT.

The rearrangement joins TRBV10-2 to TRBJ2-7; D gene ambiguous. V dropped 10 bases and J dropped 0 bases, with 10 bases sitting between them. The CDR3 loop spans 12 amino acids. CDR1 WSHSY and CDR2 SAAADI come from the germline V gene. Written as DNA, the CDR3 is TGCGCCACCAAACAGACCTCCTACGAGCAGTACTTC. It is translated as CATKQTSYEQYF.

Only a few counts were recorded for this clone. This chain uses TRBV5-1 with TRBJ1-4, with 7 bases aligning to TRBD1. V shed 4 bases, J shed 0 bases, and the junction held 12 bases outside the gene matches. CDR1 and CDR2 (germline): SGHRS, YFSETQ. CDR3 length equals 18 residues. CDR3 bases: TGCGCCAGCAGCAGGGAGAGGGGGCGATATTCAACTAATGAAAAACTGTTTTTT. Translated, it gives CASSRERGRYSTNEKLFF. The full variable domain, rest sourced from reference TRBV5-1 and TRBJ1-4, is KAGVTQTPRYLIKTRGQQVTLSCSPISGHRSVSWYQQTPGQGLQFLFEYFSETQRNKGNFPGRFSGRQFSNSRSEMNVSTLELGDSALYLCASSRERGRYSTNEKLFFGSGTQLSVL.

The chain links TRBV18 to TRBJ2-7; TRBD1 aligns across 8 bases. The CDR3 has 14 residues. Germline V gene data show CDR1 as KGHSH and CDR2 as LQKENI. Trimming at V came to 4 bases and at J to 4 bases, leaving 6 bases not matched to a gene. The CDR3 region is CASSLGTGEYEQYF. As DNA, the CDR3 is TGTGCCAGCTCACTAGGGACAGGAGAGTACGAGCAGTACTTC.

The genes are TRBV9 and TRBJ1-2; 9 bases fit TRBD1. The germline gives CDR1 SGDLS, CDR2 YYNGEE. CDR3 length equals 16 residues. Trimming at V came to 4 bases and at J to 3 bases, leaving 10 bases not matched to a gene. CDR3 sequence (DNA): TGTGCCAGCAGCACATCTGGGACAGGGAGGGACTATGGCTACACCTTC. It translates to CASSTSGTGRDYGYTF.